These 18 T cell receptor beta chains share one sample of origin, sequenced in a study of T cells in Graves' hyperthyroidism and ophthalmopathy. RNA transcripts were the template for amplifying TCR beta CDR3 regions. RT-PCR in the first round (using the HTBI primer set) targeted the TCR CDR3. TCRdb reanalysed the multiplex PCR reads using MiXCR and keeps one entry per CDR3 protein. The sample includes over 450,000 distinct CDR3 sequences, 17% seen only once; the top ten take 17%. The sample was blood. The receptors were gathered from a woman aged 18 to 35 with Graves' ophthalmopathy.

This clonotype was seen more than once but under ten times. The CDR3 coding sequence is TGTGCCAGCAGTCAAGAGGGAGGATTAACTGAAGCTTTCTTT. Translated: CASSQEGGLTEAFF. The chain is built from TRBV28 and TRBJ1-1; D unresolved. Trimming took off 5 bases at V and 5 bases at J, with 15 bases between the two ends. The CDR3 totals 14 residues. Germline V gene data show CDR1 as MDHEN and CDR2 as SYDVKM.

There are many counts of this clonotype. V usage is TRBV13 and J usage is TRBJ1-1; D remains ambiguous. Between the trimmed V and J ends, which lost 0 bases and 5 bases, there was a span of 10 bases. Per germline, CDR1 PRHDT and CDR2 FYEKMQ (reference sequence). CDR3 size: 14 residues. The CDR3 region is CASSLGKGWTEAFF. The CDR3 nucleotides read TGTGCCAGCAGCTTAGGCAAGGGTTGGACTGAAGCTTTCTTT. The variable domain in full, with the rest retrieved from reference TRBV13 and TRBJ1-1, is AAGVIQSPRHLIKEKRETATLKCYPIPRHDTVYWYQQGPGQDPQFLISFYEKMQSDKGSIPDRFSAQQFSDYHSELNMSSLELGDSALYFCASSLGKGWTEAFFGQGTRLTVV.

The chain uses TRBV7-3 and TRBJ2-1; the D is unclear. Trimming removed 1 base at V and 4 bases at J, with 14 bases between. Germline V CDR1 and CDR2: SGHTA, FQGTGA. The length of the CDR3 is 16 residues. The CDR3 DNA reads TGTGCCAGCAGCTTAAATTGGTGGTCAGATTACAATGAGCAGTTCTTC. Its translation: CASSLNWWSDYNEQFF.

This clonotype came up many times. The CDR3 reads CASSRQAPEAFF. The CDR3 nucleotides read TGTGCCAGCAGCAGACAGGCTCCTGAAGCTTTCTTT. The rearrangement joins TRBV7-9 to TRBJ1-1; tentatively, D is TRBD1 (6 bases). V shed 5 bases and J shed 6 bases, with 10 bases lying between them. This CDR3 has 12 amino acids. The germline gives CDR1 SEHNR, CDR2 FQNEAQ (reference sequence).

This clonotype has only a few counts. The chain combines TRBV28 with TRBJ2-7; 7 bases are a match to TRBD1. CDR3 length: 14 amino acids. The V and J ends lost 3 bases and 3 bases, in that order; junction bases with no gene match: 5. The germline gives CDR1 MDHEN, CDR2 SYDVKM. The CDR3 loop is CASSFTGVVYEQYF. CDR3 in DNA: TGTGCCAGCAGTTTCACAGGGGTCGTCTACGAGCAGTACTTC. Complete variable domain (other parts from reference TRBV28 and TRBJ2-7): DVKVTQSSRYLVKRTGEKVFLECVQDMDHENMFWYRQDPGLGLRLIYFSYDVKMKEKGDIPEGYSVSREKKERFSLILESASTNQTSMYLCASSFTGVVYEQYFGPGTRLTVT.

The V gene is TRBV10-1, the J gene TRBJ2-7; TRBD1 agrees at 12 bases. CDR1 and CDR2 from the germline V gene are WNHNN and SYGVQD (reference sequence). This CDR3 is 17 amino acids long. The V and J ends lost 2 bases and 5 bases, in that order; junction bases with no gene match: 10. Written as DNA, the CDR3 is TGCGCCAGCAGTGAGCGGGGGACAGGGGGCTTCGGGAACGAGCAGTACTTC. Translation gives CASSERGTGGFGNEQYF.

J is TRBJ2-7 and V is TRBV5-4; D unclear. With 4 bases removed from V and 1 base from J, the gap between germline ends came to 12 bases. The CDR3 is 14 amino acids. Germline V gene sequence: CDR1 SGHNT, CDR2 YYREEE (reference sequence). CDR3: CASSHQTDSYEQYF. The CDR3 DNA reads as TGTGCCAGCAGCCACCAGACCGATTCCTACGAGCAGTACTTC.

This clonotype was counted a single time. This chain connects TRBV6-5 to TRBJ1-5, with D possibly matching TRBD1 (6 bases). V lost 4 bases to trimming and J lost 4 bases, with 38 bases between them. The germline gives CDR1 MNHEY, CDR2 SVGAGI. The length of the CDR3 is 23 residues. The CDR3 DNA is TGTGCCAGCAGTTTTAGGCCCACGTGGACAGTCGTGATTAGGTCTTTAGGAAATCAGCCCCAGCATTTT. Its translation: CASSFRPTWTVVIRSLGNQPQHF.

V usage is TRBV30 and J usage is TRBJ1-5; TRBD1 aligns across 9 bases. The V and J ends lost 4 bases and 4 bases, in that order; junction bases with no gene match: 5. Germline CDR1 is GTSNPN and CDR2 is SVGIG (reference sequence). This CDR3 region has 14 residues. The CDR3 DNA reads TGTGCCTGGACTGGACAGGGGAGGAATCAGCCCCAGCATTTT. Its protein is CAWTGQGRNQPQHF.

This clonotype was detected ten times or more. This sequence joins TRBV28 and TRBJ2-3; 7 bases align to TRBD2. The CDR3 loop spans 15 amino acids. CDR1 is MDHEN and CDR2 is SYDVKM in the germline V gene. V dropped 7 bases and J dropped 2; count of bases not matched to a gene: 9. CDR3 protein: CASKGMGGTTDTQYF. CDR3 nucleotides: TGTGCCAGCAAGGGAATGGGGGGGACCACAGATACGCAGTATTTT.

Remarks on this clonotype: Possible read error: a much larger clone is one base away. The chain carries TRBV27 and TRBJ1-5, with TRBD1 matching over 9 bases. This CDR3 is 15 amino acids long. Germline CDR1 reads MNHEY; CDR2 reads SMNVEV (reference sequence). The CDR3 loop reads CAGRGTGRGGQPQHF. The CDR3, as DNA: TGTGCCGGCAGAGGGACAGGGAGGGGGGGTCAGCCCCAGCATTTT.

This clonotype showed up many times. The V call is TRBV7-2, the J call TRBJ1-1, with no clear D. V lost 3 bases and J lost 4, with 15 bases in between. Per the germline V gene, CDR1 is SGHTA and CDR2 is FQGNSA. This CDR3 is 15 amino acids long. In DNA, the CDR3 is TGTGCCAGCAGCTTTTATGGCCCCCTCGGCACTGAAGCTTTCTTT. It encodes CASSFYGPLGTEAFF.

This sequence joins TRBV6-1 and TRBJ1-6; 7 bases map to TRBD1. The junction had 5 bases not matched to a gene; V was cut back by 4 bases and J by 11 bases. CDR3 length: 13 residues. The germline V gene encodes CDR1 MNHNS and CDR2 SASEGT. This CDR3 reads CASSAGQDAPLHF. Written as DNA, the CDR3 is TGTGCCAGCAGTGCCGGACAGGATGCACCCCTCCACTTT.

This clonotype was counted ten times or more. The V and J genes are TRBV30 and TRBJ1-4; D ambiguous. The V gene's germline CDR1 is GTSNPN and CDR2 SVGIG (reference sequence). The length of the CDR3 is 16 residues. Trimming cost V 1 base and J 0 bases, with 12 bases left between them. The CDR3 sequence: CAWSDPSQATNEKLFF. As DNA, the CDR3 is TGTGCCTGGAGTGACCCTTCGCAAGCAACTAATGAAAAACTGTTTTTT.

The chain has TRBV5-4 and TRBJ2-3; D gene unclear. The CDR3 covers 14 residues. Germline CDR1 SGHNT, CDR2 YYREEE (reference sequence). The V and J ends lost 1 base and 0 bases respectively, with 6 bases between them. CDR3 bases: TGTGCCAGCAGCTTGACCCAAAGCACAGATACGCAGTATTTT. Translation gives CASSLTQSTDTQYF.

Notes on this clonotype: The junction shows a germline mismatch at one end, possibly a read error. V and J are TRBV29-1 and TRBJ2-7; TRBD2 matches at 10 bases. This CDR3 spans 13 amino acids. Germline V lookup: CDR1 SQVTM, CDR2 ANQGSEA. Written as DNA, the CDR3 is TGCGGCGTTGGGGAGCGGGAGGGCACTGAGCAGTACTTC. It specifies CGVGEREGTEQYF.

This clonotype was recorded many times. The chain has TRBV3-1 and TRBJ2-1; D unresolved. This CDR3 contains 15 residues. Per the germline V gene, CDR1 is LGHDT and CDR2 is YNNKEL (reference sequence). Trimming took off 0 bases at V and 1 base at J, with 7 bases between the two ends. The CDR3 loop is CASSQDSRSYNEQFF. The CDR3 DNA sequence: TGTGCCAGCAGCCAAGATTCGAGGTCCTACAATGAGCAGTTCTTC.

This clonotype was seen many times. The V gene is TRBV5-1, the J gene TRBJ1-2; TRBD1 might be the D (5 bases). The length of the CDR3 is 14 residues. V gave up 1 base and J gave up 4 bases, with 11 bases separating them. In germline, CDR1 is SGHRS, CDR2 YFSETQ. The CDR3 coding sequence is TGCGCCAGCAGCTTGTTCGGGGACGGCTATGGCTACACCTTC. It encodes CASSLFGDGYGYTF.